The table lists the clone carrying this TCR beta chain with a few counts. Its specificity is not known. Germline V lookup: CDR1 SEHNR, CDR2 FQNEAQ (reference sequence). V was trimmed by 3 bases and J by 5 bases, leaving 11 bases between them. The CDR3 runs to 13 residues. This sample was included in a study of vaccination and CD4 T cells after COVID-19. Treatment of the sample: roughly ten-day PBMC culture with coronavirus spike peptide pools or control peptides (ViraFEST assay). Sequenced with the Oncomine TCR Beta short-read assay was DNA taken from cultured CD4+ T cells. TCRdb re-called the PCR reads with MiXCR, one entry per CDR3 protein. The sample yields approximately 12,000 distinct CDR3 sequences, about two fifths seen once.

The chain carries TRBV7-9 and TRBJ2-7, with D possibly TRBD2 on 5 matching bases. The material was CD4+ T cells from blood, cultured in vitro, obtained before SARS-CoV-2 vaccination. This clonotype originated in a human donor who had recovered from COVID-19. The DNA for the CDR3 is TGTGCCAGCAGCTTTCGGGGTTTCAACGAGCAGTACTTC. It codes for CASSFRGFNEQYF.